The clone carrying this TCR beta chain showed up just once. V dropped 8 bases and J dropped 6 bases, with 5 bases sitting between them. CDR1 and CDR2 from the germline V gene are LNHDA and SQIVND (reference sequence). The CDR3 runs to 10 residues. Recruitment covered roughly 22 US areas and drew participants whose ages spanned about 18 to 95 years. Cohorts were based on clinical histories the participants reported. This entry is derived from a study of blood T cell repertoires in COVID-19. Study at large: T cells, B-cell-depleted T cells, or PBMCs supplied cDNA or gDNA.

In the original workflow: Nucleated cell number was recorded as an estimate derived from reference gene primer amplification. TCRdb keeps only in-frame clones here, not all; method: immunoSEQ multiplex PCR. V and J calls and clone size are as listed in that table; D and trimming were resolved from the DNA. The sample records roughly 400,000 clones, around nine tenths being singletons. The sequence was collected from a woman between 18 and 29 years old who had been exposed to COVID-19. J is TRBJ1-5 and V is TRBV19; D unclear. The sequenced sample was PBMCs or T cells enriched from blood (not recorded which). CDR3 amino acids: CASPSQPQHF. For the CDR3, the DNA is TGTGCCAGTCCGAGTCAGCCCCAGCATTTT.